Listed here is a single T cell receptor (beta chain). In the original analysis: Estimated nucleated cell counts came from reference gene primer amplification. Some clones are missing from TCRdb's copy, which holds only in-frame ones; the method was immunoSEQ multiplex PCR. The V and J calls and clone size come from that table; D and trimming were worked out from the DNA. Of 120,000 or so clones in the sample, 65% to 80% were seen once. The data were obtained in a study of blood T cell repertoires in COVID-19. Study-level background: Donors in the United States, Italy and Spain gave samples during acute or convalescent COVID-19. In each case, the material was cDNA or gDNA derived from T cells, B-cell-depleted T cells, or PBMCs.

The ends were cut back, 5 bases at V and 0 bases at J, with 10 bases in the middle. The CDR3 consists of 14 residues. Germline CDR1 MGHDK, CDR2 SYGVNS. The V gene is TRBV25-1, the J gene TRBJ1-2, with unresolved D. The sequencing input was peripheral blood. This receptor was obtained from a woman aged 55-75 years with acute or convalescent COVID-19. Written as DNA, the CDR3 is TGTGCCAGCAGTACCCAGGTTTCTAACTATGGCTACACCTTC. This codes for CASSTQVSNYGYTF.